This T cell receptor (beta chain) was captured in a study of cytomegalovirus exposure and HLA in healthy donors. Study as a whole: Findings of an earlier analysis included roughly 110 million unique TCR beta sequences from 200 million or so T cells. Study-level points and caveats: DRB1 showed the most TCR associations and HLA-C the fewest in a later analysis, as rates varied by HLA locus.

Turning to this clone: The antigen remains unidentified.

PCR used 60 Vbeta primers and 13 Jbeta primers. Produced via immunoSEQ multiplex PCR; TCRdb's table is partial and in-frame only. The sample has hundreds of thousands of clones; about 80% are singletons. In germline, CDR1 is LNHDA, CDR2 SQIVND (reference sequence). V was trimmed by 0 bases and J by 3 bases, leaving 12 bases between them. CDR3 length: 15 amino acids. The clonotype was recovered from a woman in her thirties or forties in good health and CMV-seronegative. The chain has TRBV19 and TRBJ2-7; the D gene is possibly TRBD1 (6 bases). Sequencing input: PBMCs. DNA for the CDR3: TGTGCCAGTAGTATAGATCTCACAGGGCTCTACGAGCAGTACTTC. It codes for CASSIDLTGLYEQYF.